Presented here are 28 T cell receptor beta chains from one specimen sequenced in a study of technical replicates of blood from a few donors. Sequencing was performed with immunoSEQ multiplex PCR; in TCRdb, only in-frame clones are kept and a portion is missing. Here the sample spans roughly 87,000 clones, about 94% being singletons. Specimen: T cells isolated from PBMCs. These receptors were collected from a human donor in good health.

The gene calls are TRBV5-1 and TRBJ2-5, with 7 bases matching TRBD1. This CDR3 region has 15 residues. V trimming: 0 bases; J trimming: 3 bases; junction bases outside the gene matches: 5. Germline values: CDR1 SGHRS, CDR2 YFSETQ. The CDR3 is CASSLARGSEETQYF. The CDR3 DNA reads TGCGCCAGCAGCTTGGCCAGGGGGAGCGAAGAGACCCAGTACTTC.

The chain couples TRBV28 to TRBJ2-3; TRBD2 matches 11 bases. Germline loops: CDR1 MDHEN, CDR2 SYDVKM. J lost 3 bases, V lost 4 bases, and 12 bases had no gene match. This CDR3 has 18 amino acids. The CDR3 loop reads CASSSLGWTSGPTDTQYF. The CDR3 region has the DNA TGTGCCAGCAGTTCCCTCGGGTGGACTAGCGGGCCAACAGATACGCAGTATTTT.

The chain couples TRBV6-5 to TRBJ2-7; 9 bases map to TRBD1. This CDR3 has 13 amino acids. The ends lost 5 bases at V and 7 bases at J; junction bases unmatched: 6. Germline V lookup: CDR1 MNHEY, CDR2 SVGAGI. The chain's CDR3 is CASSRTGAREQYF. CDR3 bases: TGTGCCAGCAGTCGGACAGGGGCGAGGGAGCAGTACTTC.

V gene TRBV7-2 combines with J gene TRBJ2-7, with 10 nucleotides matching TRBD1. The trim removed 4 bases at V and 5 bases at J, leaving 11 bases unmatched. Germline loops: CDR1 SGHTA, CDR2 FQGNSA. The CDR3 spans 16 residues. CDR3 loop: CASSSTTGTGADEQYF. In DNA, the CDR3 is TGTGCCAGCAGCTCGACCACCGGGACAGGGGCCGACGAGCAGTACTTC. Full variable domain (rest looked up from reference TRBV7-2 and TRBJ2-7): GAGVSQSPSNKVTEKGKDVELRCDPISGHTALYWYRQSLGQGLEFLIYFQGNSAPDKSGLPSDRFSAERTGGSVSTLTIQRTQQEDSAVYLCASSSTTGTGADEQYFGPGTRLTVT.

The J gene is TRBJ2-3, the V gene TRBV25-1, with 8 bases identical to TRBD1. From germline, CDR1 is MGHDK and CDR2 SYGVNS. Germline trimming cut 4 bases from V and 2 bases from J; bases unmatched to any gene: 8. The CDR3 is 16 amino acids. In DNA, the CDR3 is TGTGCCAGCAGTGGTGGGACAGGAGTCATCACAGATACGCAGTATTTT. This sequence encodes CASSGGTGVITDTQYF.

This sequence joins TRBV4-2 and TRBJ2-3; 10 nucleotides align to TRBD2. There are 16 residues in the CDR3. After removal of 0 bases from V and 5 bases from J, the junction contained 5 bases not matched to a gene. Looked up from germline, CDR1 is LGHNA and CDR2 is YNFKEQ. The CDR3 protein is CASSQEESGRVDTQYF. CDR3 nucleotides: TGTGCCAGCAGCCAAGAGGAGAGCGGGAGGGTAGATACGCAGTATTTT.

This chain's CDR3 is CASSHDRGPNTGELFF. In DNA form, the CDR3 reads TGCGCCAGCAGCCACGACAGGGGGCCGAACACCGGGGAGCTGTTTTTT. The V call is TRBV4-1, the J call TRBJ2-2; TRBD1 agrees at 10 bases. Trimming cost V 3 bases and J 0 bases; bases outside gene matches: 1. CDR1 and CDR2 from the germline V gene are MGHRA and YSYEKL. The CDR3 covers 16 residues.

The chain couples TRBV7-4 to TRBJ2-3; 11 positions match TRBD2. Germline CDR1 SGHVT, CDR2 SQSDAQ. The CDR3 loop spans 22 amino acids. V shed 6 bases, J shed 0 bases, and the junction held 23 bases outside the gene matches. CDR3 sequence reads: CASRRTAVRGSGGGSSTDTQYF. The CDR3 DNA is TGTGCCAGCAGACGGACCGCGGTAAGGGGTAGCGGGGGGGGTTCTAGCACAGATACGCAGTATTTT.

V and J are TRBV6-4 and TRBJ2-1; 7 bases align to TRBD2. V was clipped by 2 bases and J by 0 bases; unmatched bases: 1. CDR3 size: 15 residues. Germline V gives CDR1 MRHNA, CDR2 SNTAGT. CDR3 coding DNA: TGTGCCAGCAGTGACGCGGGGGTCTCCTACAATGAGCAGTTCTTC. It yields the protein CASSDAGVSYNEQFF.

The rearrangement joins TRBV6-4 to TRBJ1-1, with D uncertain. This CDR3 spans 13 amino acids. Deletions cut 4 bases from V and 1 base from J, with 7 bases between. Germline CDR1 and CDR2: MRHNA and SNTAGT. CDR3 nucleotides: TGTGCCAGCAGTGTCGAGGAGAACACTGAAGCTTTCTTT. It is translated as CASSVEENTEAFF.

CDR3 nucleotide sequence: TGTGCCAGCAGTTACTTACAGGTGGCTGCAGATACGCAGTATTTT. This sequence encodes CASSYLQVAADTQYF. The chain links TRBV6-6 to TRBJ2-3; possibly TRBD1 for D (5 bases). V dropped 1 base and J dropped 4 bases, with 12 bases sitting between them. Germline V lookup: CDR1 MNHNY, CDR2 SVGAGI (reference sequence). The CDR3 covers 15 residues.

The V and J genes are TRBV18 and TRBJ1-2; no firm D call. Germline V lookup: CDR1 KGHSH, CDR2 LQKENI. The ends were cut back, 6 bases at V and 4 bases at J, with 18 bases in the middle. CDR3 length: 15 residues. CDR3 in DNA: TGTGCCAGCTCCCCCACCGGAAACGAGGGCTATGGCTACACCTTC. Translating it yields CASSPTGNEGYGYTF.

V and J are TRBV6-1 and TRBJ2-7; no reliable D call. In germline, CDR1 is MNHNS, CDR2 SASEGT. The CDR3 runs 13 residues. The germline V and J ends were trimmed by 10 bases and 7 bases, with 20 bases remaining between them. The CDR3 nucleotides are TGTGCCACCGTCCAAGGCGGATTAAAGGAGCAGTACTTC. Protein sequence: CATVQGGLKEQYF.

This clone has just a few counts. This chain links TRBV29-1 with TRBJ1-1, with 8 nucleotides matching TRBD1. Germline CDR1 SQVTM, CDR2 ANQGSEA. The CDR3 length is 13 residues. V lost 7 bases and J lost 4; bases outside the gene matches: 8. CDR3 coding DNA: TGCAGCGCTGGGGGACAGGTGGGCACTGAAGCTTTCTTT. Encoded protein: CSAGGQVGTEAFF.

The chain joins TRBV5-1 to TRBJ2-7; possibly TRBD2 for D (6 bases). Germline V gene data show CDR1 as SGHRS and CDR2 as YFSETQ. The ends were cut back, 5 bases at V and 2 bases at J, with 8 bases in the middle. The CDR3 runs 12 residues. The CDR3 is CASREGAYEQYF. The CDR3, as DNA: TGCGCCAGCAGGGAGGGAGCCTACGAGCAGTACTTC.

The CDR3 coding sequence is TGTGCCAGCAGAGCCTCCGGACAGCCCCGGGCTAACTATGGCTACACCTTC. This encodes CASRASGQPRANYGYTF. The V gene is TRBV5-5, the J gene TRBJ1-2; TRBD1 is a possible D gene (6 bases). The CDR3 loop spans 17 amino acids. The germline CDR1 and CDR2 sequences are SGHKS and YYEKEE (reference sequence). V was clipped by 5 bases and J by 0 bases, with 20 bases between them.

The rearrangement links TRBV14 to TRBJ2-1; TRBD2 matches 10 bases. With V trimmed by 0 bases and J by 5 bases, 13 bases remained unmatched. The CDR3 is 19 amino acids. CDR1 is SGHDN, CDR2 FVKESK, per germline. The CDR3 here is CASSQDRVAGGSTHNEQFF. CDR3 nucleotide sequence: TGTGCCAGCAGCCAAGATAGGGTAGCGGGAGGATCAACCCACAATGAGCAGTTCTTC.

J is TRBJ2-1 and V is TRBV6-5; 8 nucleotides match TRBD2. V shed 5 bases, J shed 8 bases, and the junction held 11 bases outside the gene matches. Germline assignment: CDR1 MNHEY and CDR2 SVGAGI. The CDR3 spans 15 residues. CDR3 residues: CASSRYSGGGYEQFF. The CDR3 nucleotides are TGTGCCAGCAGTCGATATTCGGGGGGGGGCTATGAGCAGTTCTTC.

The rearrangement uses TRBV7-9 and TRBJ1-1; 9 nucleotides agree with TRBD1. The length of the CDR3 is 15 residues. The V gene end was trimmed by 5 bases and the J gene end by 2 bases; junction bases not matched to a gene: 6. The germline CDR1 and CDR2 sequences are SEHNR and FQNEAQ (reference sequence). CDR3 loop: CASSPWGQGNTEAFF. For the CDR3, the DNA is TGTGCCAGCAGCCCATGGGGACAGGGTAACACTGAAGCTTTCTTT.

The CDR3 nucleotides are TGCGCCAGCAGCCAGCCCACAGGGGTTAAGTACTTC. Protein sequence: CASSQPTGVKYF. The chain joins TRBV4-1 to TRBJ2-7; 7 positions agree with TRBD1. V shed 3 bases and J 11 bases; nucleotides not matched to a gene: 7. Germline V gene lookup returns CDR1 MGHRA and CDR2 YSYEKL. The CDR3 spans 12 residues.

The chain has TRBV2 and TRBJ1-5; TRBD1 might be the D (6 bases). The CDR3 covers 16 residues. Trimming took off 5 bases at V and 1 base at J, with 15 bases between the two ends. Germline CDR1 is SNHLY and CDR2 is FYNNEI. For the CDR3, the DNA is TGTGCCAGCAGTTACACAGGGAGAGAGAGCAATCAGCCCCAGCATTTT. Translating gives CASSYTGRESNQPQHF.

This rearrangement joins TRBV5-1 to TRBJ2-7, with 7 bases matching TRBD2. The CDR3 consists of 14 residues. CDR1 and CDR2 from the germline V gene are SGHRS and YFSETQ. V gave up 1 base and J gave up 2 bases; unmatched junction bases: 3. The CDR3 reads CASSLTSATYEQYF. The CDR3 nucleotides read TGCGCCAGCAGCTTGACTAGCGCCACCTACGAGCAGTACTTC.

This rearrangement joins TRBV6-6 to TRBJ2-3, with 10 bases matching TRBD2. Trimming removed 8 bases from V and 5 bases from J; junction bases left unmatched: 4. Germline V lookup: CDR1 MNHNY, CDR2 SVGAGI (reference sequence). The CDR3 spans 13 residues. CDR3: CASGTSDVDTQYF. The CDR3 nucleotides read TGTGCCAGCGGGACTAGCGACGTAGATACGCAGTATTTT.

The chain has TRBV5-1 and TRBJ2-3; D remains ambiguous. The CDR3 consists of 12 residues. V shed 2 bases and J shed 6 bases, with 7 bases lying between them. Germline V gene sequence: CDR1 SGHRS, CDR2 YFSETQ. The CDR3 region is CASSLLSDTQYF. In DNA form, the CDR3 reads TGCGCCAGCAGCTTACTAAGCGATACGCAGTATTTT.

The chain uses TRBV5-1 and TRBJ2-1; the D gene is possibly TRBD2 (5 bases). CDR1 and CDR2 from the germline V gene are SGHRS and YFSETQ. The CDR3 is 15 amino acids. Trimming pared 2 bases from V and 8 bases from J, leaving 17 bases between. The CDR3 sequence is CASSFRDPERDEQFF. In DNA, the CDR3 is TGCGCCAGCAGCTTCCGGGATCCCGAGAGGGATGAGCAGTTCTTC.

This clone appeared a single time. CDR3 coding DNA: TGTGCCACCAGCAGAGATTGGAGCGGAGCAAATGAGCAGTTCTTC. This encodes CATSRDWSGANEQFF. The rearrangement joins TRBV15 to TRBJ2-1; a weak D match, TRBD2 (5 bases). Germline CDR1 LNHNV, CDR2 YYDKDF (reference sequence). Trimming took 0 bases from V and 7 from J, leaving 13 bases between them. The CDR3 covers 15 residues. The full variable domain, completed using reference TRBV15 and TRBJ2-1, is DAMVIQNPRYQVTQFGKPVTLSCSQTLNHNVMYWYQQKSSQAPKLLFHYYDKDFNNEADTPDNFQSRRPNTSFCFLDIRSPGLGDTAMYLCATSRDWSGANEQFFGPGTRLTVL.

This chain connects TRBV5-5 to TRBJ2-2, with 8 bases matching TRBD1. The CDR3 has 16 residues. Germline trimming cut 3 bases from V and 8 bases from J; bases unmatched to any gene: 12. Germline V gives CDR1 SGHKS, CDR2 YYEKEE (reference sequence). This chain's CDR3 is CASSYRADRVGGELFF. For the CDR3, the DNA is TGTGCCAGCAGCTATCGGGCGGACAGGGTCGGGGGGGAGCTGTTTTTT.

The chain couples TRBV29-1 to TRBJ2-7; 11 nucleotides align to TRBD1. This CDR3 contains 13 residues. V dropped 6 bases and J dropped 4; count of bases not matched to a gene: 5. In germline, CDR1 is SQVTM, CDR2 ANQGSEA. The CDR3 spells CSVGDRGSYEQYF. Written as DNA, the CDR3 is TGCAGCGTCGGGGACAGGGGGTCATACGAGCAGTACTTC.